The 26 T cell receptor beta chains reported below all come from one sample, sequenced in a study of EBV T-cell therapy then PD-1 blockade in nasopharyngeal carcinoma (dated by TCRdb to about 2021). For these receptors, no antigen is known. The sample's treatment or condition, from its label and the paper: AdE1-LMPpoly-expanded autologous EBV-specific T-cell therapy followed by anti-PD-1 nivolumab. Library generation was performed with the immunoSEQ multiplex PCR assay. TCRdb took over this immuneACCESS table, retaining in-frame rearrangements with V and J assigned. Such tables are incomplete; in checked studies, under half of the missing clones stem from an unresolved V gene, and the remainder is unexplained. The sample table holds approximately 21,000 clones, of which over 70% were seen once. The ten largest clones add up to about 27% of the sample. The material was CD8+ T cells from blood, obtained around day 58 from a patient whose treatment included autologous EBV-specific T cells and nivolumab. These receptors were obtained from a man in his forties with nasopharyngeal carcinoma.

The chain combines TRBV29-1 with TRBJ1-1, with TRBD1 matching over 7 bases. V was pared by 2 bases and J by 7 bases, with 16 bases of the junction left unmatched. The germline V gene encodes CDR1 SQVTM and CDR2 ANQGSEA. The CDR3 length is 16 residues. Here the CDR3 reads CSVEPETGWPMGEAFF. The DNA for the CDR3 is TGCAGCGTTGAACCTGAGACAGGGTGGCCTATGGGTGAAGCTTTCTTT.

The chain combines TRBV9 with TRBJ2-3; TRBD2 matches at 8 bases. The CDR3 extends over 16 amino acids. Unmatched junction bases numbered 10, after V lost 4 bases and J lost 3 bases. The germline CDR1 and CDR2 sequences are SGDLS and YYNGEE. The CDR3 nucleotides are TGTGCCAGCAGCTCTCCTTTCGGGGGGGGGACAGATACGCAGTATTTT. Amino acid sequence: CASSSPFGGGTDTQYF.

The chain's CDR3 is CASSQEPGSIVSPLHF. CDR3 sequence (DNA): TGCGCCAGCAGCCAAGAGCCCGGGTCGATAGTTTCACCCCTCCACTTT. The chain links TRBV4-3 to TRBJ1-6; no clear D gene. Germline CDR1 reads LGHNA; CDR2 reads YSLEER. The CDR3 extends over 16 amino acids. With 0 bases removed from V and 9 bases from J, the gap between germline ends came to 15 bases.

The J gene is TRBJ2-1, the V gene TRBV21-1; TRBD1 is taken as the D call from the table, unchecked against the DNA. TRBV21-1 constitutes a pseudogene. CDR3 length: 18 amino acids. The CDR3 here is CASSKVILQGASYNEQFF. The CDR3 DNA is TGTGCCAGCAGCAAAGTTATCTTACAGGGGGCCTCCTACAATGAGCAGTTCTTC.

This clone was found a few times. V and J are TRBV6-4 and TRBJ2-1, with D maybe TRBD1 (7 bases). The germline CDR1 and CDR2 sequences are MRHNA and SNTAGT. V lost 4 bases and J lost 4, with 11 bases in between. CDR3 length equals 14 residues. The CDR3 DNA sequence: TGTGCCAGCAGTGGGTCAGGGGGGTACAATGAGCAGTTCTTC. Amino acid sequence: CASSGSGGYNEQFF.

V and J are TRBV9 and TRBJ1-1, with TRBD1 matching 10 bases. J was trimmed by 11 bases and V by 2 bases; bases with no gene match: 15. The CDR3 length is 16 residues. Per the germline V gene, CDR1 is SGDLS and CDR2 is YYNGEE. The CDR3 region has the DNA TGTGCCAGCAGCGTGGGACAGGGGTCTCTTCCTCTCATGGCTTTCTTT. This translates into CASSVGQGSLPLMAFF.

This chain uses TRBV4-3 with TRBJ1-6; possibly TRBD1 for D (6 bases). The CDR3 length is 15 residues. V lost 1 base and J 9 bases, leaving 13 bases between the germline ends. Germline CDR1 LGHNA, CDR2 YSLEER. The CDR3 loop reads CASSQGGAVPSPLHF. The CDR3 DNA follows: TGCGCCAGCAGCCAAGGGGGGGCAGTTCCTTCACCCCTCCACTTT.

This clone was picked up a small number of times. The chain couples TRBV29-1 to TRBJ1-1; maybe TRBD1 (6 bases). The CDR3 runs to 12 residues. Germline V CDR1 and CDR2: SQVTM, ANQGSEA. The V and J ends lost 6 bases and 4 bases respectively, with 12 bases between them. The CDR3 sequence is CSVLTGSTEAFF. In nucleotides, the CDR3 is TGCAGCGTCCTGACAGGATCCACTGAAGCTTTCTTT.

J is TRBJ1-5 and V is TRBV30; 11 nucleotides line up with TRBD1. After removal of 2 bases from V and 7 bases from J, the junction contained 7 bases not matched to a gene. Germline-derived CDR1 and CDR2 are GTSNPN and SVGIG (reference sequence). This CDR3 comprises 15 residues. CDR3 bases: TGTGCCTGGAGTTGGGGGACAGGGGGGGGACAGCCCCAGCATTTT. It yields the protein CAWSWGTGGGQPQHF.

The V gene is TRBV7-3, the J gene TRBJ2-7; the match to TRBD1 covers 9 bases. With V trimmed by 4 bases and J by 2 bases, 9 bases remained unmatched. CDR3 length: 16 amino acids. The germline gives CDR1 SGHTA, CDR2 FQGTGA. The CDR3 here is CASSSGTGGATYEQYF. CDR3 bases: TGTGCCAGCAGCTCCGGAACAGGGGGCGCAACCTACGAGCAGTACTTC.

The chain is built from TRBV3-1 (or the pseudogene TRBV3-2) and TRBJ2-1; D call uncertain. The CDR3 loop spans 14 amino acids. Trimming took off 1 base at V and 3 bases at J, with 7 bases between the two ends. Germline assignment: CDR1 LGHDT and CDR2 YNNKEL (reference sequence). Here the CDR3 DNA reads TGTGCCAGCAGCCAAGGGGCAGTCTACAATGAGCAGTTCTTC. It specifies CASSQGAVYNEQFF.

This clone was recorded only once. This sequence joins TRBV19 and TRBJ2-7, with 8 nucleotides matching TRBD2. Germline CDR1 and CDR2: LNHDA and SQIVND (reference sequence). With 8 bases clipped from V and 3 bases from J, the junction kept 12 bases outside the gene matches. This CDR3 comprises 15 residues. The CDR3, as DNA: TGTGCCAGTGCCTATACCCTAGCGGGCTACTACGAGCAGTACTTC. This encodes CASAYTLAGYYEQYF. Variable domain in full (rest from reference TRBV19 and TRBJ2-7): DGGITQSPKYLFRKEGQNVTLSCEQNLNHDAMYWYRQDPGQGLRLIYYSQIVNDFQKGDIAEGYSVSREKKESFPLTVTSAQKNPTAFYLCASAYTLAGYYEQYFGPGTRLTVT.

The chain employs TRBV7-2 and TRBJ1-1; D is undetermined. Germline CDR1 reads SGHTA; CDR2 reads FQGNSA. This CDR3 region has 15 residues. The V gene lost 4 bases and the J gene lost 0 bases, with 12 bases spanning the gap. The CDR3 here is CASSSYAGMNTEAFF. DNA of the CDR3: TGTGCCAGCAGCTCTTACGCAGGAATGAACACTGAAGCTTTCTTT. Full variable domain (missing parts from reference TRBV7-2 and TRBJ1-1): GAGVSQSPSNKVTEKGKDVELRCDPISGHTALYWYRQSLGQGLEFLIYFQGNSAPDKSGLPSDRFSAERTGGSVSTLTIQRTQQEDSAVYLCASSSYAGMNTEAFFGQGTRLTVV.

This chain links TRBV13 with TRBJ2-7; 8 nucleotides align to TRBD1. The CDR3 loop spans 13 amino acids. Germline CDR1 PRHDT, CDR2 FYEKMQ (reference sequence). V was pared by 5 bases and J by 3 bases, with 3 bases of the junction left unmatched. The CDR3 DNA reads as TGTGCCAGCAGCCCAGACAGGGGCTACGAGCAGTACTTC. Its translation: CASSPDRGYEQYF.

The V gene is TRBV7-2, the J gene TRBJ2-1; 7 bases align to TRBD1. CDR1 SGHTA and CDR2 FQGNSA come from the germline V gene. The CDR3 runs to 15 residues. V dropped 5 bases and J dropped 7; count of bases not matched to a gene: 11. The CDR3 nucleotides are TGTGCCAGCAGCCCTGGGACCAGGGGGTCGAATGAGCAGTTCTTC. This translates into CASSPGTRGSNEQFF.

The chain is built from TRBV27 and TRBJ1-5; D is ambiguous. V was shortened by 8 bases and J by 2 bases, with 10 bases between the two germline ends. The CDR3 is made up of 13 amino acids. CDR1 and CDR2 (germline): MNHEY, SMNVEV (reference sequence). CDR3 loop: CASALMGNQPQHF. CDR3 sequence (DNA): TGTGCCAGCGCCCTGATGGGCAATCAGCCCCAGCATTTT.

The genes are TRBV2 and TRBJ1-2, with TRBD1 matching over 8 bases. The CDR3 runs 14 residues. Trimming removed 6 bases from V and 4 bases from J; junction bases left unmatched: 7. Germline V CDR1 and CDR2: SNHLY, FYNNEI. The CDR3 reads CASRDGTGRYGYTF. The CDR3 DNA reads TGTGCCAGCAGGGATGGGACAGGCCGCTATGGCTACACCTTC.

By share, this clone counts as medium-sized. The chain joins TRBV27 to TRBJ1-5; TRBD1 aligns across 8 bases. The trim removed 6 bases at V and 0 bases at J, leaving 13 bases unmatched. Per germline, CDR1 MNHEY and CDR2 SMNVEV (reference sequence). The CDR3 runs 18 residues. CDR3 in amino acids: CASRPMFRTGNSNQPQHF. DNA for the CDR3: TGTGCCAGCAGACCAATGTTCCGGACAGGGAATAGCAATCAGCCCCAGCATTTT.

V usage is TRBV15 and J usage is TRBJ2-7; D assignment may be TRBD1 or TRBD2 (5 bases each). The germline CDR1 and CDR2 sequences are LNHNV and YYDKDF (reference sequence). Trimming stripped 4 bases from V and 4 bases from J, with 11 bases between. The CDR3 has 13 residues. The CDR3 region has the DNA TGTGCCACCAGCATTACGGGACCTTACGAGCAGTACTTC. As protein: CATSITGPYEQYF.

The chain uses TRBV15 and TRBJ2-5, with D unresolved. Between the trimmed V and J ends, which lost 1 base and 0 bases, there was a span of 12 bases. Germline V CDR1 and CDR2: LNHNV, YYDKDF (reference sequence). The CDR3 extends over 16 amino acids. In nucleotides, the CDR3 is TGTGCCACCAGCAGAGTCGCGACGGTTAACCAAGAGACCCAGTACTTC. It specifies CATSRVATVNQETQYF.

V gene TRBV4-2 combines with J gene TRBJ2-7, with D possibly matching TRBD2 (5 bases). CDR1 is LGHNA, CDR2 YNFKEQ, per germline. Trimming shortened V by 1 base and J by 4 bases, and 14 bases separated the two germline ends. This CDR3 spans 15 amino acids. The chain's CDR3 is CASSQALGDPYEQYF. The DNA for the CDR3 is TGTGCCAGCAGCCAAGCGCTGGGAGACCCGTACGAGCAGTACTTC.

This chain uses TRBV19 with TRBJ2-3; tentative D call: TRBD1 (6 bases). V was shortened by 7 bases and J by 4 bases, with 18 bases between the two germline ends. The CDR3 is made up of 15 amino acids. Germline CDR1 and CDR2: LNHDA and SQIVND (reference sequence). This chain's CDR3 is CASTLVGARADTQYF. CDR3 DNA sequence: TGTGCCAGTACCCTGGTGGGGGCGCGGGCAGATACGCAGTATTTT.

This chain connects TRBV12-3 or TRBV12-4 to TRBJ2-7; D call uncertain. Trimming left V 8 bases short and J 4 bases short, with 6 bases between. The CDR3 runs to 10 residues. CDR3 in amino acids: CASGQYEQYF. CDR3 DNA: TGTGCCAGCGGGCAGTACGAGCAGTACTTC.

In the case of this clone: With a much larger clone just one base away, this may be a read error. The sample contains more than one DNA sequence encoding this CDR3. CDR3 protein: CASSVGSYSNQPQHF. The CDR3 nucleotides are TGTGCCAGCAGCGTAGGCAGCTATAGCAATCAGCCCCAGCATTTT. The chain uses TRBV9 and TRBJ1-5; D gene ambiguous. Germline V gene data show CDR1 as SGDLS and CDR2 as YYNGEE. The V end was cut by 0 bases, the J end by 0 bases, with 7 bases between. The CDR3 sequence is 15 residues long.

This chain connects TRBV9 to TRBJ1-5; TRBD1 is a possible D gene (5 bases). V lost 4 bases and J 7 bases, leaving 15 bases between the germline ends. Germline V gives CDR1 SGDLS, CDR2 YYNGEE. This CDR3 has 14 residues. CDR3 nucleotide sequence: TGTGCCAGCAGCCCGAGTCGGGGGTGGCAGCCCCAGCATTTT. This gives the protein CASSPSRGWQPQHF.

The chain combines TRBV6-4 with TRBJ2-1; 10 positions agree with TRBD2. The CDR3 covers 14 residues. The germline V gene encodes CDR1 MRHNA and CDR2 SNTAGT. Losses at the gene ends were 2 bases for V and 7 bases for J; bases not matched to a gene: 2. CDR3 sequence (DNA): TGTGCCAGCAGTGACACTAGCGGGGTGAATGAGCAGTTCTTC. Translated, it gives CASSDTSGVNEQFF.